This TCR beta chain was profiled in a study of cytomegalovirus exposure and HLA in healthy donors. Study observations and caveats: In a later analysis, V- and J-gene trimming of beta chains associated with a DCLRE1C missense variant, replicated independently. Analyses of presence/absence relied on an assumption of roughly uniform sequencing depth across donors. TRBV6-2, TRBV6-3 and some other V segments were unresolvable in 87-base-pair reads.

Vbeta (60) and Jbeta (13) primers were used in the PCR. This table comes from immunoSEQ multiplex PCR, and its TCRdb copy is limited to in-frame clones, with some not included. The table has approximately 100,000 clones, around 80% seen once. As concerns this clone: What it binds is not known.

CDR3 length: 12 amino acids. V lost 1 base to trimming and J lost 12 bases, with 8 bases between them. Per germline, CDR1 SGHNT and CDR2 YYREEE (reference sequence). The gene calls are TRBV5-4 and TRBJ1-6, with a possible D match to TRBD1 (6 bases). The specimen was PBMCs. The source is a young man in good health and CMV-seronegative. CDR3 sequence: CASSLRGIPLHF. For the CDR3, the DNA is TGTGCCAGCAGCTTGAGGGGGATACCCCTCCACTTT.